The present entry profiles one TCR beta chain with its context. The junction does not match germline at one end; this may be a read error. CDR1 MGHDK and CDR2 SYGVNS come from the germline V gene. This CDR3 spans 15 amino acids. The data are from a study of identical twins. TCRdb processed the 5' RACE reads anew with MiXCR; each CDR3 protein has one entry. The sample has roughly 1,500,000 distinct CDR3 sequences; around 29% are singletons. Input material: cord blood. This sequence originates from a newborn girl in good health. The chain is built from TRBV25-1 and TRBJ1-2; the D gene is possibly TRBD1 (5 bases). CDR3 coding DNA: TGTGCCAGCAGTGAAAATCGGGGGAGATTCTATAGCTACACCTTC. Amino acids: CASSENRGRFYSYTF.